One sample yielded the 8 T cell receptor beta chains listed below, sequenced in a study of immune evolution from preneoplasia to lung adenocarcinoma. Data came from immunoSEQ multiplex PCR; TCRdb stores just in-frame clones and leaves some out. This sample has 5,500 or so clones, with around three quarters found just once. Sequencing was done on a sample of FFPE normal lung tissue adjacent to the tumor. The receptors here all came from a person between 45 and 75 years old with lung adenocarcinoma.

The chain couples TRBV5-1 to TRBJ2-1; 11 bases fit TRBD2. The J segment lost 4 bases and the V segment lost 0 bases, leaving 0 bases of the junction unmatched. The CDR3 sequence is 15 residues long. Germline V gives CDR1 SGHRS, CDR2 YFSETQ. CDR3 bases: TGCGCCAGCAGCTTGGGACTAGCGGGATACAATGAGCAGTTCTTC. Its protein is CASSLGLAGYNEQFF.

This clone was picked up a small number of times. The junction shows a germline mismatch at one end, possibly a read error. V usage is TRBV5-1 and J usage is TRBJ2-2, with TRBD2 matching 12 bases. The CDR3 runs 18 residues. Germline V gene lookup returns CDR1 SGHRS and CDR2 YFSETQ. The CDR3 here is CASNLRLAGGSNTGELFF. Written as DNA, the CDR3 is TGCGCCAGCAACTTGCGGCTAGCGGGAGGGAGTAACACCGGGGAGCTGTTTTTT.

The rearrangement links TRBV19 to TRBJ2-2; tentatively, D is TRBD2 (6 bases). V was pared by 1 base and J by 0 bases, with 9 bases between. The CDR3 is 16 residues long. Germline V gives CDR1 LNHDA, CDR2 SQIVND (reference sequence). The CDR3 DNA reads TGTGCCAGTAGTATAGGGAGCGGGTCGAACACCGGGGAGCTGTTTTTT. Translating gives CASSIGSGSNTGELFF.

This clone was observed a few times. The chain has TRBV7-2 and TRBJ2-7; 11 nucleotides agree with TRBD2. The CDR3 totals 17 residues. Losses at the gene ends were 5 bases for V and 4 bases for J; bases not matched to a gene: 13. The germline V gene has CDR1 SGHTA and CDR2 FQGNSA. The CDR3 is CASSVPTSGRVGYEQYF. The CDR3 DNA sequence: TGTGCCAGCAGCGTACCTACTAGCGGGAGAGTAGGTTACGAGCAGTACTTC. Combining the CDR3 with reference TRBV7-2 and TRBJ2-7 gives the whole variable domain GAGVSQSPSNKVTEKGKDVELRCDPISGHTALYWYRQSLGQGLEFLIYFQGNSAPDKSGLPSDRFSAERTGGSVSTLTIQRTQQEDSAVYLCASSVPTSGRVGYEQYFGPGTRLTVT.

This chain links TRBV30 with TRBJ2-2; TRBD1 might be the D (6 bases). Trimming stripped 4 bases from V and 4 bases from J, with 10 bases between. Looked up from germline, CDR1 is GTSNPN and CDR2 is SVGIG (reference sequence). The CDR3 sequence is 13 residues long. The DNA for the CDR3 is TGTGCCTGGACCCAGGGGTTCACCGGGGAGCTGTTTTTT. Its translation: CAWTQGFTGELFF.

The rearrangement links TRBV30 to TRBJ2-2; TRBD2 aligns across 9 bases. This CDR3 has 14 residues. Unmatched junction bases numbered 3, after V lost 7 bases and J lost 0 bases. Germline V CDR1 and CDR2: GTSNPN, SVGIG (reference sequence). For the CDR3, the DNA is TGTGCCTTATGGACTAGCGCGAACACCGGGGAGCTGTTTTTT. Its protein product is CALWTSANTGELFF.

The V and J genes are TRBV6-5 and TRBJ1-5, with D unclear. In germline, CDR1 is MNHEY, CDR2 SVGAGI. Trimming took off 8 bases at V and 3 bases at J, with 8 bases between the two ends. This CDR3 spans 12 amino acids. The CDR3: CASGPDNQPQHF. The CDR3 DNA follows: TGTGCCAGCGGGCCTGACAATCAGCCCCAGCATTTT.

The J gene is TRBJ2-7, the V gene TRBV5-6; D is unresolved. Trimming stripped 0 bases from V and 3 bases from J, with 13 bases between. Germline V gene data show CDR1 as SGHDT and CDR2 as YYEEEE. The CDR3 is 15 amino acids. CDR3 bases: TGTGCCAGCAGCTTGGGTCAGAGAAATCACTACGAGCAGTACTTC. Translated: CASSLGQRNHYEQYF. Complete variable domain (other parts from reference TRBV5-6 and TRBJ2-7): DAGVTQSPTHLIKTRGQQVTLRCSPKSGHDTVSWYQQALGQGPQFIFQYYEEEERQRGNFPDRFSGHQFPNYSSELNVNALLLGDSALYLCASSLGQRNHYEQYFGPGTRLTVT.